The 2 T cell receptor beta chains in this list originate from one sample, sequenced in a study of CD8+CD57+ T cells in acquired aplastic anemia. Genomic DNA was employed as the template in profiling TCR beta VDJ and CDR3. TCRdb re-called the reads through MiXCR, storing one row per CDR3 protein. Among 250,000 to 300,000 distinct CDR3 sequences, 45% to 65% were seen once, and the ten largest hold less than 9.5%. Sequencing was carried out using sorted CD4+, CD8+, or CD8+CD57+ T cells (not recorded which) from PBMCs. The receptor source for this set is a human donor with severe aplastic anemia or a healthy control (not recorded which).

This rearrangement joins TRBV25-1 to TRBJ1-1, with D perhaps TRBD1 (5 bases). V lost 6 bases and J lost 5, with 28 bases in between. This CDR3 spans 18 amino acids. The germline CDR1 and CDR2 sequences are MGHDK and SYGVNS. This CDR3 reads CASSFTHPHGGKGTEAFF. CDR3 sequence (DNA): TGTGCCAGCAGCTTCACCCACCCACATGGGGGGAAAGGGACTGAAGCTTTCTTT. The whole variable domain, remainder taken from reference TRBV25-1 and TRBJ1-1, is EADIYQTPRYLVIGTGKKITLECSQTMGHDKMYWYQQDPGMELHLIHYSYGVNSTEKGDLSSESTVSRIRTEHFPLTLESARPSHTSQYLCASSFTHPHGGKGTEAFFGQGTRLTVV.

The chain recombines TRBV19 with TRBJ1-5, with D maybe TRBD1 (6 bases). The CDR3 consists of 13 residues. Per germline, CDR1 LNHDA and CDR2 SQIVND (reference sequence). V was trimmed by 7 bases and J by 4 bases, leaving 11 bases between them. CDR3 residues: CASTGVFNQPQHF. The DNA of the CDR3 is TGTGCCAGTACAGGGGTCTTTAATCAGCCCCAGCATTTT.